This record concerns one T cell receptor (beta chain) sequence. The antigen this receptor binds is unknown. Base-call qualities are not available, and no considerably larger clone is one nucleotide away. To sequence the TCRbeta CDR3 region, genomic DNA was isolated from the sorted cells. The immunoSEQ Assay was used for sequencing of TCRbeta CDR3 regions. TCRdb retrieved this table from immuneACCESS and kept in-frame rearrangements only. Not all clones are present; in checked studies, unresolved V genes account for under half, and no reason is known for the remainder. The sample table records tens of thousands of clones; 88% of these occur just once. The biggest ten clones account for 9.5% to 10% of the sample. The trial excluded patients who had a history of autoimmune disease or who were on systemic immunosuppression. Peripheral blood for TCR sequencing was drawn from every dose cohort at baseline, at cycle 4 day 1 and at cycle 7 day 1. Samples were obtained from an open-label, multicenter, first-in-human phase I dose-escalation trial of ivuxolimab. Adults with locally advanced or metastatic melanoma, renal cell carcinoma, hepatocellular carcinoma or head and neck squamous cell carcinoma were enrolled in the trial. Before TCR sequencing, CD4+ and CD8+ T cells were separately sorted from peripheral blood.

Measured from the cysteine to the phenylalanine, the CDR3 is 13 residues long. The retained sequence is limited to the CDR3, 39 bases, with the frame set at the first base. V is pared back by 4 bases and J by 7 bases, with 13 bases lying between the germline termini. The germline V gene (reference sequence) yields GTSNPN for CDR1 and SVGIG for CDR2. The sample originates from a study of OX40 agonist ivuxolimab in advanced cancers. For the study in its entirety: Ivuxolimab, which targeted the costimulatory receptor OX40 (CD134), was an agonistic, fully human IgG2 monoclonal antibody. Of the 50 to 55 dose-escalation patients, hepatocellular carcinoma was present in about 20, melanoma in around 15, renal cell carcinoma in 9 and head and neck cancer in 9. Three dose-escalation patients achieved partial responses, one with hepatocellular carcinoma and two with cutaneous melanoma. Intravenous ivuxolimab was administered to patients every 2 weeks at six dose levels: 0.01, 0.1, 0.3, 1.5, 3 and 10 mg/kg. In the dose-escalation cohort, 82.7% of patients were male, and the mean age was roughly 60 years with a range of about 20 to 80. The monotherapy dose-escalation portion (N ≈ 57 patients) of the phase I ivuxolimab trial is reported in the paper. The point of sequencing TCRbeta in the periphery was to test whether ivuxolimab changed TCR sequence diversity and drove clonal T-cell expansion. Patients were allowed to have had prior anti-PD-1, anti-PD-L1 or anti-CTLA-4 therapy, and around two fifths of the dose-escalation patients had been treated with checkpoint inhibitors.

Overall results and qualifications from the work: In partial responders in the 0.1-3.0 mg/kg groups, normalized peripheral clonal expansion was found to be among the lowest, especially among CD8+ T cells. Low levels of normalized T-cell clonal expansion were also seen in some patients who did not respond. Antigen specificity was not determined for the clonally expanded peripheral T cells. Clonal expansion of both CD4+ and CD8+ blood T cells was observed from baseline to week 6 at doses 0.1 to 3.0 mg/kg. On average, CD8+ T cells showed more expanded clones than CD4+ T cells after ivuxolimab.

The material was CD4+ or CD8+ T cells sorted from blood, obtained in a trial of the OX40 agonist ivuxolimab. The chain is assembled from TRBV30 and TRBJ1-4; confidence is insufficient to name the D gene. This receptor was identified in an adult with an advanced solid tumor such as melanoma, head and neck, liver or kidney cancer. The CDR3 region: CAWTARAGEKLFF. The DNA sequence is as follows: TGTGCCTGGACCGCCCGGGCAGGTGAAAAACTGTTTTTT.